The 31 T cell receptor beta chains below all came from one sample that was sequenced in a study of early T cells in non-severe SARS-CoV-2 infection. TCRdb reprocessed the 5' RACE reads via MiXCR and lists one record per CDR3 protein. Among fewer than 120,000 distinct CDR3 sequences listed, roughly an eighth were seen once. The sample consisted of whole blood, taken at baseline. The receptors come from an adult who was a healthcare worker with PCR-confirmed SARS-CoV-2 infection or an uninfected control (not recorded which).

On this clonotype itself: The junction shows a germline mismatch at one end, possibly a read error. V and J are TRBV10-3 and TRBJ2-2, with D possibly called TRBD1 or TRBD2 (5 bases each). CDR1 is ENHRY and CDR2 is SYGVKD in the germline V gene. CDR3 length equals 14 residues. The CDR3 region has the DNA TGTACCATCGCCCACCTAGAGGGACCCGGGGAGCTGTTTTTT. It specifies CTIAHLEGPGELFF.

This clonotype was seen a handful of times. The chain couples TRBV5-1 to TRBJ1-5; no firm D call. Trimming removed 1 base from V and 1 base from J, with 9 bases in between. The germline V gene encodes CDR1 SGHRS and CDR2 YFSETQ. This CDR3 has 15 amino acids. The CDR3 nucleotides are TGCGCCAGCAGCTTGATCGGGGAAAGCAATCAGCCCCAGCATTTT. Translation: CASSLIGESNQPQHF.

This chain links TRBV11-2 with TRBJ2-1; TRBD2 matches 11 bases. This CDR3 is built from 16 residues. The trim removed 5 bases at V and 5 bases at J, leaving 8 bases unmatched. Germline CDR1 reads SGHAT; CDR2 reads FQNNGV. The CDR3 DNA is TGTGCCAGCAGCAACTCGGGACTAGCGGCCAACAATGAGCAGTTCTTC. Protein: CASSNSGLAANNEQFF.

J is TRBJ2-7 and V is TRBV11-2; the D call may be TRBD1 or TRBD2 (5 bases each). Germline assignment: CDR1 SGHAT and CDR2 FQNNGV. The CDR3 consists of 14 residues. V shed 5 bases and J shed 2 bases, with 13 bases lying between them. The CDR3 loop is CASSPGTVAYEQYF. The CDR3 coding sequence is TGTGCCAGCAGCCCCGGGACGGTGGCCTACGAGCAGTACTTC.

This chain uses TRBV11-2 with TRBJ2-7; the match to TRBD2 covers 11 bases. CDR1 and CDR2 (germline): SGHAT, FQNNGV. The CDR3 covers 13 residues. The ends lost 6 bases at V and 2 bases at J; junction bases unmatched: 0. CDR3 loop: CASRGLAAYEQYF. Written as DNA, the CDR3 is TGTGCCAGCAGGGGACTAGCGGCCTACGAGCAGTACTTC.

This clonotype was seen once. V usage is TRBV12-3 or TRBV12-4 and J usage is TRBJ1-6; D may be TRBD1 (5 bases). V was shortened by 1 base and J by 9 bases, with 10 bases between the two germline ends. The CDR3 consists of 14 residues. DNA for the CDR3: TGTGCCAGCAGTTTAGGAGGGGATAGTTCACCCCTCCACTTT. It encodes CASSLGGDSSPLHF.

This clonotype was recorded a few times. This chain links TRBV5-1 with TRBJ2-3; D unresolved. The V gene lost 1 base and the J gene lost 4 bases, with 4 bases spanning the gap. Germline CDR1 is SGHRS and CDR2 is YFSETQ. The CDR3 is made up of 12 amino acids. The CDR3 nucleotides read TGCGCCAGCAGCTTGCTTGCAGATACGCAGTATTTT. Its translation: CASSLLADTQYF. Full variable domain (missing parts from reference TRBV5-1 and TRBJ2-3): KAGVTQTPRYLIKTRGQQVTLSCSPISGHRSVSWYQQTPGQGLQFLFEYFSETQRNKGNFPGRFSGRQFSNSRSEMNVSTLELGDSALYLCASSLLADTQYFGPGTRLTVL.

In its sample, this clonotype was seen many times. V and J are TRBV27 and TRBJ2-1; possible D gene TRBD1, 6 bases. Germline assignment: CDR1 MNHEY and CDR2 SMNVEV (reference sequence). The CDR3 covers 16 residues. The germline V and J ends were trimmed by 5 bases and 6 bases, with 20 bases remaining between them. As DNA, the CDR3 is TGTGCCAGCAGTCCCGACAGGTCCCCGGCCCCCAATGAGCAGTTCTTC. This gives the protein CASSPDRSPAPNEQFF.

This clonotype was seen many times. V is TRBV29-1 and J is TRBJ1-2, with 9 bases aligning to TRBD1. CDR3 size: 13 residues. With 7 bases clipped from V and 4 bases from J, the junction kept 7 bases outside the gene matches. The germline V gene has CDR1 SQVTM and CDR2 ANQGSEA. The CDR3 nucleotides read TGCAGCGGGGGGACAGGGTCCCTCTATGGCTACACCTTC. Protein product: CSGGTGSLYGYTF.

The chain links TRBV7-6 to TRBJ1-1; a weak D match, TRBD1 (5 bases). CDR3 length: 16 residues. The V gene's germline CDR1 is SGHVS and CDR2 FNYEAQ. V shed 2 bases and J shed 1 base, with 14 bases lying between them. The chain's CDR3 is CASSLLSGGENTEAFF. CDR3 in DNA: TGTGCCAGCAGCTTATTATCGGGAGGGGAGAACACTGAAGCTTTCTTT.

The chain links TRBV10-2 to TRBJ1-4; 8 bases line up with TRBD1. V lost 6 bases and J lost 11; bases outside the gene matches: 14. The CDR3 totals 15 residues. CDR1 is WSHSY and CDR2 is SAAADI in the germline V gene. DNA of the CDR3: TGCGCCAGCAGGATGGGGGACAGGTCCCAAAGGAAACTGTTTTTT. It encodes CASRMGDRSQRKLFF.

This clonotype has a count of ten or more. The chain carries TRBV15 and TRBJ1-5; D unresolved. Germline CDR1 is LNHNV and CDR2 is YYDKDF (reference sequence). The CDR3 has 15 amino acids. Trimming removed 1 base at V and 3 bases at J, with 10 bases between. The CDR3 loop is CATSRVGSTNQPQHF. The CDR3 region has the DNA TGTGCCACCAGCAGAGTAGGCAGTACCAATCAGCCCCAGCATTTT.

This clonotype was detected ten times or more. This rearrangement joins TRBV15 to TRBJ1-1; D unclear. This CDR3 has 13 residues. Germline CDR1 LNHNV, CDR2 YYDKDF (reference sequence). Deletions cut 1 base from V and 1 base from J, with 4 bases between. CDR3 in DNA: TGTGCCACCAGCAGAGCCGGGAACACTGAAGCTTTCTTT. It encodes CATSRAGNTEAFF. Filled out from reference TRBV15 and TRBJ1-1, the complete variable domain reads DAMVIQNPRYQVTQFGKPVTLSCSQTLNHNVMYWYQQKSSQAPKLLFHYYDKDFNNEADTPDNFQSRRPNTSFCFLDIRSPGLGDTAMYLCATSRAGNTEAFFGQGTRLTVV.

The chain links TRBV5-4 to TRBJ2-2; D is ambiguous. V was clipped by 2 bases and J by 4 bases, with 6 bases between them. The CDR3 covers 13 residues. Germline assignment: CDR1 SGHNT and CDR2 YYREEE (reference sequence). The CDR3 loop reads CASSFESTGELFF. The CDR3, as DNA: TGTGCCAGCAGCTTTGAGTCCACCGGGGAGCTGTTTTTT.

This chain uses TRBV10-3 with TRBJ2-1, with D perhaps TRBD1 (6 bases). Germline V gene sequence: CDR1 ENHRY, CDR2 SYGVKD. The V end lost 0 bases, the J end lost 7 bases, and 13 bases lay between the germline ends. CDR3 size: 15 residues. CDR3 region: CAISESPERGNEQFF. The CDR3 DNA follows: TGTGCCATCAGTGAGTCCCCCGAAAGGGGGAATGAGCAGTTCTTC.

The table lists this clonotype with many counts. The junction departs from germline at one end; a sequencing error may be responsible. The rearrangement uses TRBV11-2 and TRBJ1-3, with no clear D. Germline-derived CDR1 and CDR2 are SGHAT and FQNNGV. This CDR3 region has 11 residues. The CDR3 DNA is TGTGCCAGCACCTTACTAAACACCATATATTTT. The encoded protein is CASTLLNTIYF.

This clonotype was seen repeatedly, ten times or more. This CDR3 reads CASSFSGREYNEQFF. The CDR3 region has the DNA TGTGCCAGCAGCTTTAGCGGGAGGGAATACAATGAGCAGTTCTTC. The chain is built from TRBV11-2 and TRBJ2-1; 11 bases agree with TRBD2. Germline assignment: CDR1 SGHAT and CDR2 FQNNGV. This CDR3 comprises 15 residues. Trimming at V came to 3 bases and at J to 4 bases, leaving 2 bases not matched to a gene. The full variable domain, rest sourced from reference TRBV11-2 and TRBJ2-1, is EAGVAQSPRYKIIEKRQSVAFWCNPISGHATLYWYQQILGQGPKLLIQFQNNGVVDDSQLPKDRFSAERLKGVDSTLKIQPAKLEDSAVYLCASSFSGREYNEQFFGPGTRLTVL.

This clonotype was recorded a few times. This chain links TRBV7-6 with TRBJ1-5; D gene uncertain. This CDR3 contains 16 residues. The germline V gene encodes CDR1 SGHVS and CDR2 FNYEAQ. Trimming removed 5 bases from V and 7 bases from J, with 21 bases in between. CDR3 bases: TGTGCCAGCAGCGAAGGTCCGCAGGCATCGGGCCAGCCCCAGCATTTT. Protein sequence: CASSEGPQASGQPQHF.

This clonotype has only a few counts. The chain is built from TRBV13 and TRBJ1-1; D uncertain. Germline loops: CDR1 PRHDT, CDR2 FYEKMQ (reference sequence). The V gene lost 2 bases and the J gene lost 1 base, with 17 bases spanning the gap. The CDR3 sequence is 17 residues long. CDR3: CASSLPDGSRTNTEAFF. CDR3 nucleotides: TGTGCCAGCAGCTTACCGGACGGAAGTAGGACGAACACTGAAGCTTTCTTT. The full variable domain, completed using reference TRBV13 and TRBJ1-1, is AAGVIQSPRHLIKEKRETATLKCYPIPRHDTVYWYQQGPGQDPQFLISFYEKMQSDKGSIPDRFSAQQFSDYHSELNMSSLELGDSALYFCASSLPDGSRTNTEAFFGQGTRLTVV.

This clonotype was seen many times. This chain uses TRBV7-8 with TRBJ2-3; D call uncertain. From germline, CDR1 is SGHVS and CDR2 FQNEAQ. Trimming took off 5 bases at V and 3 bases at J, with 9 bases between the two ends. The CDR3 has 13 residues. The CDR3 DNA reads TGTGCCAGCAGCACCGGTTGGACAGATACGCAGTATTTT. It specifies CASSTGWTDTQYF.

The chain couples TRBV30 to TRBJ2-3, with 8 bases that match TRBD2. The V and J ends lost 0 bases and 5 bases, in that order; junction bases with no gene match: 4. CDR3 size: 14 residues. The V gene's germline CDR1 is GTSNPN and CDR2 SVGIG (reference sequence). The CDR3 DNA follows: TGTGCCTGGAGTGTCCGGGAGGGCTTAGATACGCAGTATTTT. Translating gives CAWSVREGLDTQYF.

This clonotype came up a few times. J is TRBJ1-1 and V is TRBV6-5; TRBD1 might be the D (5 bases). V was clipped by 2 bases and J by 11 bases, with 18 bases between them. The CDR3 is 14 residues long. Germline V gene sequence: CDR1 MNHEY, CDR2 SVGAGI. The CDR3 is CASSYNRGSGSAFF. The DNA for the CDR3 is TGTGCCAGCAGTTACAACCGAGGCTCAGGGAGTGCTTTCTTT.

Here the CDR3 reads CASRRTSGGYNEQFF. Here the CDR3 DNA reads TGCGCCAGCAGGCGTACTAGCGGGGGGTACAATGAGCAGTTCTTC. This chain connects TRBV5-1 to TRBJ2-1; 12 bases align to TRBD2. The CDR3 loop spans 15 amino acids. Trimming cost V 5 bases and J 4 bases; bases outside gene matches: 4. Germline loops: CDR1 SGHRS, CDR2 YFSETQ.

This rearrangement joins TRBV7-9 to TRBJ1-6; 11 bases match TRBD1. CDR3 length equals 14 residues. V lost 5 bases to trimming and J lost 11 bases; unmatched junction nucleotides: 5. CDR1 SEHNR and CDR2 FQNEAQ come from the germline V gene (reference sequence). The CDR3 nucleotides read TGTGCCAGCAGCGCCGGGACAGGGGGGCCACCCCTCCACTTT. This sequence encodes CASSAGTGGPPLHF.

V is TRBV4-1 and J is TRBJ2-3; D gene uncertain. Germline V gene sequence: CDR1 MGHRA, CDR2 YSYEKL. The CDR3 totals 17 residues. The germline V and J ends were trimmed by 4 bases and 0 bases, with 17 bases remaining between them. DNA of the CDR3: TGCGCCAGCAGCCCGGGCCAGGCTTATTCTAGCACAGATACGCAGTATTTT. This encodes CASSPGQAYSSTDTQYF.

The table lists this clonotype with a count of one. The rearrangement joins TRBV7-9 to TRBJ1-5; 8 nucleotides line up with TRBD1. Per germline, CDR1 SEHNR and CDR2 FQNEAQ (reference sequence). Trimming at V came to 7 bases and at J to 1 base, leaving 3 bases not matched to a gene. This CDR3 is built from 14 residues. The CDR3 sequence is CASNRGTSNQPQHF. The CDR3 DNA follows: TGTGCCAGCAACAGGGGGACCAGCAATCAGCCCCAGCATTTT.

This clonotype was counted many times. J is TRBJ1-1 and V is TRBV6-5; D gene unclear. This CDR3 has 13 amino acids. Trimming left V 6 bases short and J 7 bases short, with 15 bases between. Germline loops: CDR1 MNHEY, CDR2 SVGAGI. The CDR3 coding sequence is TGTGCCAGCAGCCCTCTAGGATGGGATGAAGCTTTCTTT. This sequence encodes CASSPLGWDEAFF.

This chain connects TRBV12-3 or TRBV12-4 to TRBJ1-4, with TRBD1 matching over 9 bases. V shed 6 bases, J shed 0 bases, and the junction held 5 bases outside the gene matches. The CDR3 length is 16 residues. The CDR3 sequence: CASSRGQGTTNEKLFF. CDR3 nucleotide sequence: TGTGCCAGCAGCCGTGGACAGGGGACAACTAATGAAAAACTGTTTTTT.

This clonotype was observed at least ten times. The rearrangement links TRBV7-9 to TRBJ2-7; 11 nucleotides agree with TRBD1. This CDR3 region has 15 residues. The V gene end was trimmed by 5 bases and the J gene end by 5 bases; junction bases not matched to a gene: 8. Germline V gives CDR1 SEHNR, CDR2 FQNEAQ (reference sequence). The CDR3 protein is CASSPDRGRFHEQYF. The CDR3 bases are TGTGCCAGCAGCCCGGACAGGGGGCGCTTCCACGAGCAGTACTTC.

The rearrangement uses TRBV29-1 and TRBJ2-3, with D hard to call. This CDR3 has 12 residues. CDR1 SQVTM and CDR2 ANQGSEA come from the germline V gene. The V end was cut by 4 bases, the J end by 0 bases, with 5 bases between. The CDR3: CSVAESTDTQYF. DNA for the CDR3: TGCAGCGTTGCGGAGAGCACAGATACGCAGTATTTT.

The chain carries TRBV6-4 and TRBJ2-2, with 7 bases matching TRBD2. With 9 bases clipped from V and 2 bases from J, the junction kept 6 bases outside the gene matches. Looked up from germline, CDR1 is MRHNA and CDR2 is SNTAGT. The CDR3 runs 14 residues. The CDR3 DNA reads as TGTGCCAGTGAGCGGGAACCAAACACCGGGGAGCTGTTTTTT. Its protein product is CASEREPNTGELFF.